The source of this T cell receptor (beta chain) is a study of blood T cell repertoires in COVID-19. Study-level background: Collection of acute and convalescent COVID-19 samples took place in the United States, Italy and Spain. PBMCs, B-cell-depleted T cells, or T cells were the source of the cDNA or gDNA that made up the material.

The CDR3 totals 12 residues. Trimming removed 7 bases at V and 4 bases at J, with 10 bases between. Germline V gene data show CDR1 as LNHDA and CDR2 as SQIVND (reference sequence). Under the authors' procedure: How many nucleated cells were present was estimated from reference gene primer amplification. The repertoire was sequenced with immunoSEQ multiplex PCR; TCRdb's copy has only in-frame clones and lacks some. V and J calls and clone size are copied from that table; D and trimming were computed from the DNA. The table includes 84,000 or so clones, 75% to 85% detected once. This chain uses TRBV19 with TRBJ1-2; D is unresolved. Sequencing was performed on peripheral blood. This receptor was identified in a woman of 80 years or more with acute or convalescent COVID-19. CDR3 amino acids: CASKEDPYGYTF. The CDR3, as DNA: TGTGCCAGTAAGGAGGATCCCTATGGCTACACCTTC.